The entry below gives a single T cell receptor (beta chain) sequence along with its context. TCRdb's table, derived via immunoSEQ multiplex PCR, lists solely in-frame clones and lacks some. The sample includes fewer than 70,000 clones, roughly 92% of them seen just once. The record originates from a study of T cell changes during pregnancy in multiple sclerosis. The germline V and J ends were trimmed by 5 bases and 2 bases, with 7 bases remaining between them. CDR1 is SEHNR, CDR2 FQNEAQ, per germline (reference sequence). This CDR3 region has 13 residues. The clonotype comes from a female donor in good health, enrolled as a control in a pregnancy study. The chain uses TRBV7-9 and TRBJ1-5; D is unresolved. The material sequenced was CD8+ T cells from peripheral blood mononuclear cells, taken in the third trimester of pregnancy. CDR3 sequence: CASSRGGNQPQHF. In nucleotides, the CDR3 is TGTGCCAGCAGCCGGGGTGGCAATCAGCCCCAGCATTTT.